The 22 T cell receptor beta chains below all came from one sample that was sequenced in a study of shared clonotypes between healthy human individuals (TCRdb year 2020). Library method: the immunoSEQ multiplex PCR assay. Drawn from immuneACCESS, this table holds only the in-frame rearrangements with V and J called that TCRdb kept. Clones are partly lost; checked studies trace under half to an unresolved V gene and leave the rest unexplained. Across this sample there are roughly 200,000 clones, with 60% to 75% seen only once. Of the sample, 10% falls within the top ten clones. The sample consisted of memory CD4+ T cells sorted from blood. Interpreted using the paper, the cell subset or site label stands for: CD45RA-negative fraction. All receptors derive from a man aged 25-45 years in good health.

The genes are TRBV28 and TRBJ2-1, with 7 bases that match TRBD2. Germline V gives CDR1 MDHEN, CDR2 SYDVKM. The CDR3 is made up of 13 amino acids. Trimming cost V 7 bases and J 8 bases; bases outside gene matches: 8. The CDR3 coding sequence is TGTGCCAGCAATTCTGCGGGAGTGGATGAGCAGTTCTTC. Its protein product is CASNSAGVDEQFF.

The chain links TRBV7-2 to TRBJ1-2, with a tentative D call TRBD1 (5 bases). Germline V lookup: CDR1 SGHTA, CDR2 FQGNSA. CDR3 length: 14 amino acids. V lost 5 bases and J 2 bases, leaving 12 bases between the germline ends. For the CDR3, the DNA is TGTGCCAGCAGCCCAAGCCCAGGGAACTATGGCTACACCTTC. The encoded protein is CASSPSPGNYGYTF. Variable domain in full (rest from reference TRBV7-2 and TRBJ1-2): GAGVSQSPSNKVTEKGKDVELRCDPISGHTALYWYRQSLGQGLEFLIYFQGNSAPDKSGLPSDRFSAERTGGSVSTLTIQRTQQEDSAVYLCASSPSPGNYGYTFGSGTRLTVV.

This rearrangement joins TRBV10-2 to TRBJ2-1; no clear D. The CDR3 totals 16 residues. From germline, CDR1 is WSHSY and CDR2 SAAADI. Trimming took 4 bases from V and 0 from J, leaving 13 bases between them. This CDR3 reads CASSGSSGFSYNEQFF. The CDR3, as DNA: TGCGCCAGCAGTGGTTCTAGTGGCTTCTCCTACAATGAGCAGTTCTTC.

This rearrangement joins TRBV5-1 to TRBJ1-4, with D hard to call. The CDR3 is 15 residues long. The germline V and J ends were trimmed by 0 bases and 4 bases, with 10 bases remaining between them. The germline V gene has CDR1 SGHRS and CDR2 YFSETQ. CDR3 sequence reads: CASSLVGPFNEKLFF. DNA for the CDR3: TGCGCCAGCAGCTTGGTCGGACCCTTTAATGAAAAACTGTTTTTT.

This clone was counted a few times. The chain has TRBV28 and TRBJ1-5; 10 bases align to TRBD1. This CDR3 has 16 residues. CDR1 and CDR2 from the germline V gene are MDHEN and SYDVKM. The V gene end was trimmed by 3 bases and the J gene end by 7 bases; junction bases not matched to a gene: 9. CDR3 loop: CASSFPPGQGFQPQHF. In DNA, the CDR3 is TGTGCCAGCAGTTTCCCCCCGGGACAGGGGTTCCAGCCCCAGCATTTT.

The chain combines TRBV7-2 with TRBJ1-5, with D possibly being TRBD1 (6 bases). V was trimmed by 0 bases and J by 7 bases, leaving 10 bases between them. The CDR3 runs to 14 residues. Germline V gene lookup returns CDR1 SGHTA and CDR2 FQGNSA. The CDR3 coding sequence is TGTGCCAGCAGCTTAGCCGGGGGCTGGCAGCCCCAGCATTTT. Translated: CASSLAGGWQPQHF.

The rearrangement links TRBV11-1 to TRBJ2-3; unclear D gene. Trimming removed 5 bases from V and 1 base from J, with 10 bases in between. CDR1 is SGHAT and CDR2 is FQDESV in the germline V gene (reference sequence). This CDR3 contains 14 residues. The CDR3: CASSLGIGTDTQYF. The CDR3 DNA is TGTGCCAGCAGCCTGGGTATTGGCACAGATACGCAGTATTTT.

V gene TRBV11-3 combines with J gene TRBJ1-1; D call uncertain. The CDR3 covers 13 residues. V lost 5 bases and J 3 bases, leaving 10 bases between the germline ends. Germline CDR1 is SGHNT and CDR2 is YENEEA. The CDR3 region is CASSHSWDTEAFF. CDR3 nucleotide sequence: TGTGCCAGCAGCCACAGTTGGGACACTGAAGCTTTCTTT.

The gene calls are TRBV14 and TRBJ2-1; D not resolved. From germline, CDR1 is SGHDN and CDR2 FVKESK. This CDR3 has 15 residues. V was trimmed by 1 base and J by 0 bases, leaving 7 bases between them. CDR3 in amino acids: CASSQAPGSYNEQFF. CDR3 in DNA: TGTGCCAGCAGCCAAGCACCGGGCTCCTACAATGAGCAGTTCTTC.

The chain combines TRBV6-1 with TRBJ2-7; 9 bases map to TRBD1. The CDR3 extends over 12 amino acids. Per germline, CDR1 MNHNS and CDR2 SASEGT. Here the CDR3 reads CAGGQGFYEQYF. CDR3 coding DNA: TGTGCGGGAGGACAGGGGTTCTACGAGCAGTACTTC.

This clone has more than one count but fewer than ten. The chain links TRBV4-3 to TRBJ2-7, with TRBD1 matching over 9 bases. Losses at the gene ends were 0 bases for V and 4 bases for J; bases not matched to a gene: 4. CDR1 is LGHNA, CDR2 YSLEER, per germline. The CDR3 runs 15 residues. The CDR3 DNA follows: TGCGCCAGCAGCCAAGAAGGGACAGGGAGATACGAGCAGTACTTC. It yields the protein CASSQEGTGRYEQYF.

The chain joins TRBV6-5 to TRBJ2-7; D is perhaps TRBD2 (6 bases). The CDR3 totals 12 residues. CDR1 is MNHEY, CDR2 SVGAGI, per germline. Trimming left V 2 bases short and J 6 bases short, with 8 bases between. CDR3 sequence reads: CASSYRAGEQYF. CDR3 coding DNA: TGTGCCAGCAGTTACCGAGCGGGCGAGCAGTACTTC.

This clone has just a few counts. The gene calls are TRBV7-2 and TRBJ1-5; the D is unclear. The ends were cut back, 2 bases at V and 6 bases at J, with 8 bases in the middle. The CDR3 consists of 13 residues. Germline CDR1 is SGHTA and CDR2 is FQGNSA. DNA for the CDR3: TGTGCCAGCAGCTTATTACTGAGTCAGCCCCAGCATTTT. It specifies CASSLLLSQPQHF.

The chain is built from TRBV27 and TRBJ2-3; D is perhaps TRBD2 (5 bases). Germline V lookup: CDR1 MNHEY, CDR2 SMNVEV (reference sequence). Trimming cost V 2 bases and J 0 bases, with 9 bases left between them. This CDR3 has 15 residues. This CDR3 reads CASSLIARSTDTQYF. The CDR3 nucleotides read TGTGCCAGCAGTTTAATAGCGCGGAGCACAGATACGCAGTATTTT.

The genes are TRBV7-9 and TRBJ1-5; D remains ambiguous. This CDR3 comprises 13 residues. V gave up 4 bases and J gave up 5 bases, with 9 bases separating them. Germline-derived CDR1 and CDR2 are SEHNR and FQNEAQ (reference sequence). As DNA, the CDR3 is TGTGCCAGCAGCTGGAATACGGATCAGCCCCAGCATTTT. Amino acid sequence: CASSWNTDQPQHF.

This clone has a single count. The J gene is TRBJ2-1, the V gene TRBV4-2, with D possibly matching TRBD2 (6 bases). CDR1 is LGHNA, CDR2 YNFKEQ, per germline. Trimming stripped 0 bases from V and 4 bases from J, with 13 bases between. The CDR3 loop spans 16 amino acids. CDR3 amino acids: CASSQEPSGSYNEQFF. In DNA form, the CDR3 reads TGTGCCAGCAGCCAAGAACCCAGCGGGTCGTACAATGAGCAGTTCTTC.

This sequence joins TRBV28 and TRBJ1-2; the D gene is possibly TRBD1 (6 bases). Germline values: CDR1 MDHEN, CDR2 SYDVKM. The CDR3 totals 13 residues. Trimming took 4 bases from V and 3 from J, leaving 9 bases between them. This chain's CDR3 is CASSSGTHYGYTF. In DNA form, the CDR3 reads TGTGCCAGCAGTTCCGGGACACACTATGGCTACACCTTC.

J is TRBJ2-7 and V is TRBV4-1, with 11 nucleotides matching TRBD2. CDR1 is MGHRA, CDR2 YSYEKL, per germline. The length of the CDR3 is 14 residues. J lost 3 bases, V lost 3 bases, and 1 base had no gene match. The CDR3 nucleotides are TGCGCCAGCAGCCACACTAGCGGGAGCTACGAGCAGTACTTC. Translation gives CASSHTSGSYEQYF.

In this sample, this clone turned up a few times. The sample contains more than one DNA sequence encoding this CDR3. The chain links TRBV6-1 to TRBJ2-7, with a tentative D call TRBD2 (5 bases). Germline V lookup: CDR1 MNHNS, CDR2 SASEGT. Deletions cut 1 base from V and 3 bases from J, with 7 bases between. This CDR3 has 13 residues. The CDR3 DNA is TGTGCCAGCAGTGAAGTTCGGGGCTACGAGCAGTACTTC. Encoded protein: CASSEVRGYEQYF.

The gene calls are TRBV5-8 and TRBJ1-2; 9 bases agree with TRBD1. CDR3 length: 15 residues. The trim removed 0 bases at V and 4 bases at J, leaving 4 bases unmatched. Germline loops: CDR1 SGHTS, CDR2 YDEGEE. CDR3 amino acids: CASSLGDRAPYGYTF. CDR3 nucleotides: TGTGCCAGCAGCTTGGGGGACAGGGCTCCCTATGGCTACACCTTC. The complete variable domain, with remaining parts taken from reference TRBV5-8 and TRBJ1-2, reads EAGVTQSPTHLIKTRGQQATLRCSPISGHTSVYWYQQALGLGLQFLLWYDEGEERNRGNFPPRFSGRQFPNYSSELNVNALELEDSALYLCASSLGDRAPYGYTFGSGTRLTVV.

This clone was seen once. The chain is built from TRBV6-5 and TRBJ1-1; D is possibly TRBD1 (5 bases). This CDR3 region has 14 residues. Germline V gene lookup returns CDR1 MNHEY and CDR2 SVGAGI. Trimming cost V 5 bases and J 6 bases, with 16 bases left between them. The chain's CDR3 is CASSKLGGIPEAFF. CDR3 coding DNA: TGTGCCAGCAGTAAATTGGGGGGAATCCCTGAAGCTTTCTTT.

The V and J genes are TRBV5-3 and TRBJ2-7; TRBD2 matches at 7 bases. TRBV5-3 counts as an open reading frame of uncertain function. V shed 4 bases, J shed 2 bases, and the junction held 18 bases outside the gene matches. The CDR3 has 18 amino acids. CDR3 DNA: TGTGCCAGAAGCCCCGTGGCTAGCGGCCTATCACCGCCCTACGAGCAGTACTTC. It encodes CARSPVASGLSPPYEQYF.